This T cell receptor (beta chain) was identified in a study of T-cell memory formation after mild COVID-19. Whole-study findings and limits: Those CD4+ clones that contracted were mainly in CM and EM (CD8+ ones in EMRA). Some clones that responded were present in memory (sampled pre-infection), which suggests cross-reactive memory joined. Whereas later expanders leaned CD4+, clones contracting day 15 to 85 showed a balanced CD4/CD8 makeup.

This clonotype occurred a few times. Its cognate antigen is unknown. TCRdb fed the 5' RACE reads into MiXCR, producing one record per CDR3 protein. Of about 430,000 distinct CDR3 sequences listed, roughly a quarter are singletons. The CDR3 contains 14 residues. CDR1 and CDR2 from the germline V gene are SEHNR and FQNEAQ (reference sequence). With 6 bases removed from V and 10 bases from J, the gap between germline ends came to 19 bases. Sequencing was performed on PBMCs or a T cell subset sorted from them (not recorded which). The TCR was taken from an adult woman who had mild COVID-19 (a few samples of this study predate the infection). Cell type and time point are not known. V usage is TRBV7-9 and J usage is TRBJ2-1, with a weak D call TRBD2 (5 bases). CDR3 in DNA: TGTGCCAGCAGATCAACGGGAACGGACGGCGAGCAGTTCTTC. The encoded protein is CASRSTGTDGEQFF.